The 32 T cell receptor beta chains below come from one sample, sequenced in a study of blood T cell repertoires in COVID-19. Assay used: immunoSEQ multiplex PCR; TCRdb lists only in-frame clones, some missing. The table shows hundreds of thousands of clones, with around 88% occurring only once. The source material was peripheral blood. The source of these receptors is a man at least 80 years old with acute or convalescent COVID-19.

In its sample, this clone was seen a few times. This chain connects TRBV28 to TRBJ1-3; TRBD1 matches at 10 bases. Looked up from germline, CDR1 is MDHEN and CDR2 is SYDVKM. This CDR3 has 15 amino acids. V was pared by 5 bases and J by 8 bases, with 9 bases of the junction left unmatched. CDR3: CASSIRDRGKYTIYF. CDR3 nucleotides: TGTGCCAGCAGTATCCGGGACAGGGGAAAATACACCATATATTTT.

The genes are TRBV5-4 and TRBJ2-1, with 7 nucleotides matching TRBD2. Unmatched junction bases numbered 10, after V lost 4 bases and J lost 3 bases. Germline values: CDR1 SGHNT, CDR2 YYREEE (reference sequence). The CDR3 totals 16 residues. The CDR3 region is CASSPASSGVYNEQFF. The CDR3 DNA is TGTGCCAGCAGCCCAGCCTCTAGCGGAGTCTACAATGAGCAGTTCTTC. Variable domain in full (rest from reference TRBV5-4 and TRBJ2-1): ETGVTQSPTHLIKTRGQQVTLRCSSQSGHNTVSWYQQALGQGPQFIFQYYREEENGRGNFPPRFSGLQFPNYSSELNVNALELDDSALYLCASSPASSGVYNEQFFGPGTRLTVL.

The V call is TRBV15, the J call TRBJ2-3, with 10 bases identical to TRBD2. This CDR3 is 18 amino acids long. With 0 bases clipped from V and 3 bases from J, the junction kept 9 bases outside the gene matches. From germline, CDR1 is LNHNV and CDR2 YYDKDF (reference sequence). CDR3 nucleotides: TGTGCCACCAGCAGAGATAGGAGCGGGAGGGTGGGGACAGATACGCAGTATTTT. It translates to CATSRDRSGRVGTDTQYF.

The rearrangement joins TRBV7-2 to TRBJ2-7; 12 bases are shared with TRBD2. The CDR3 has 15 residues. Germline V gives CDR1 SGHTA, CDR2 FQGNSA. V was clipped by 5 bases and J by 2 bases; unmatched bases: 4. This CDR3 reads CASSTLAGGPYEQYF. CDR3 DNA sequence: TGTGCCAGCAGCACGCTAGCGGGGGGGCCCTACGAGCAGTACTTC.

This chain connects TRBV10-2 to TRBJ2-1; the match to TRBD2 covers 14 bases. Trimming took 6 bases from V and 8 from J; bases not matched to a gene: 6. Germline V gene lookup returns CDR1 WSHSY and CDR2 SAAADI. CDR3 size: 15 residues. The DNA for the CDR3 is TGCGCCAGCAGATCGACTAGCGGGGGGGCCGATGAGCAGTTCTTC. Its protein is CASRSTSGGADEQFF.

Worth noting for this clone: This sample also contains other DNA sequences that code for the same CDR3. This rearrangement joins TRBV7-8 to TRBJ2-3; TRBD1 is a possible D gene (6 bases). The ends were cut back, 5 bases at V and 4 bases at J, with 13 bases in the middle. The CDR3 has 14 amino acids. Germline V CDR1 and CDR2: SGHVS, FQNEAQ. The CDR3 loop is CASSPGTIADTQYF. CDR3 nucleotide sequence: TGTGCCAGCAGCCCCGGGACAATTGCAGATACGCAGTATTTT.

This clone occurred a few times. The chain links TRBV5-1 to TRBJ1-2, with a tentative D call TRBD1 (5 bases). The CDR3 has 13 residues. The ends were cut back, 1 base at V and 3 bases at J, with 7 bases in the middle. Germline CDR1 reads SGHRS; CDR2 reads YFSETQ. The CDR3 coding sequence is TGCGCCAGCAGCTTGAGGGGTGACTATGGCTACACCTTC. Protein sequence: CASSLRGDYGYTF.

Concerning this clone itself: The sample has other DNA sequences that encode this CDR3 too. The chain carries TRBV18 and TRBJ2-1; 11 bases align to TRBD2. CDR3 length: 15 residues. Trimming took 6 bases from V and 4 from J; bases not matched to a gene: 5. Germline V gene sequence: CDR1 KGHSH, CDR2 LQKENI. CDR3 coding DNA: TGTGCCAGCTCGCCCGGGACTAGCGGTTACAATGAGCAGTTCTTC. Residues: CASSPGTSGYNEQFF.

The chain has TRBV11-2 and TRBJ1-1; the D is unclear. CDR1 is SGHAT, CDR2 FQNNGV, per germline. V lost 1 base to trimming and J lost 5 bases, with 8 bases between them. This CDR3 region has 13 residues. The CDR3 loop reads CASSLVARTEAFF. In DNA, the CDR3 is TGTGCCAGCAGCTTAGTTGCCAGGACTGAAGCTTTCTTT.

The J gene is TRBJ1-5, the V gene TRBV28; TRBD1 aligns across 8 bases. The junction had 3 bases not matched to a gene; V was cut back by 6 bases and J by 5 bases. Germline values: CDR1 MDHEN, CDR2 SYDVKM. The CDR3 runs 13 residues. CDR3 sequence: CASRQGADQPQHF. The CDR3 DNA is TGTGCCAGCAGGCAGGGGGCCGATCAGCCCCAGCATTTT. The entire variable domain, with the rest obtained from reference TRBV28 and TRBJ1-5, is as follows: DVKVTQSSRYLVKRTGEKVFLECVQDMDHENMFWYRQDPGLGLRLIYFSYDVKMKEKGDIPEGYSVSREKKERFSLILESASTNQTSMYLCASRQGADQPQHFGDGTRLSIL.

The chain is built from TRBV29-1 and TRBJ2-7, with 9 bases identical to TRBD1. The CDR3 covers 14 residues. J was trimmed by 5 bases and V by 4 bases; bases with no gene match: 9. Looked up from germline, CDR1 is SQVTM and CDR2 is ANQGSEA. The CDR3 loop reads CSVAPGQGVNEQYF. The CDR3 coding sequence is TGCAGCGTTGCACCGGGACAGGGCGTAAACGAGCAGTACTTC.

CDR3 sequence: CASSFLASGPTQYF. CDR3 nucleotides: TGTGCCAGCAGTTTTTTGGCTAGCGGGCCTACGCAGTATTTT. This chain joins TRBV28 and TRBJ2-3; 8 bases fit TRBD2. Germline V gene data show CDR1 as MDHEN and CDR2 as SYDVKM. Trimming cost V 3 bases and J 8 bases; bases outside gene matches: 7. This CDR3 comprises 14 residues.

The chain employs TRBV4-1 and TRBJ1-6, with D possibly being TRBD1 (5 bases). V dropped 2 bases and J dropped 9 bases, with 17 bases sitting between them. The CDR3 sequence is 16 residues long. Looked up from germline, CDR1 is MGHRA and CDR2 is YSYEKL. The CDR3 region is CASSQPFAGGVSPLHF. In DNA form, the CDR3 reads TGCGCCAGCAGCCAACCCTTTGCCGGGGGAGTTTCACCCCTCCACTTT.

J is TRBJ1-1 and V is TRBV30, with TRBD1 as a possible D gene (5 bases). Trimming removed 7 bases from V and 0 bases from J, with 12 bases in between. This CDR3 is built from 13 residues. Germline V CDR1 and CDR2: GTSNPN, SVGIG (reference sequence). CDR3 DNA: TGTGCCTCCGACGACAGTTTGAACACTGAAGCTTTCTTT. The encoded protein is CASDDSLNTEAFF.

The V and J genes are TRBV5-1 and TRBJ2-7; TRBD1 matches at 7 bases. The junction had 6 bases not matched to a gene; V was cut back by 4 bases and J by 5 bases. This CDR3 is built from 13 residues. Per the germline V gene, CDR1 is SGHRS and CDR2 is YFSETQ. The CDR3 nucleotides are TGCGCCAGCAGCGCCGGGACAGCCCACGAGCAGTACTTC. Its translation: CASSAGTAHEQYF.

V and J are TRBV5-6 and TRBJ1-3; a weak D match, TRBD1 (6 bases). Deletions cut 5 bases from V and 4 bases from J, with 10 bases between. The CDR3 is 13 amino acids. Germline values: CDR1 SGHDT, CDR2 YYEEEE. The CDR3 protein is CASRHTGGNTIYF. The DNA of the CDR3 is TGTGCCAGCAGACACACAGGGGGAAACACCATATATTTT.

Worth noting for this clone: The same CDR3 is also encoded by other DNA sequences in this sample. This chain links TRBV5-4 with TRBJ1-2; D unresolved. This CDR3 region has 14 residues. CDR1 and CDR2 (germline): SGHNT, YYREEE (reference sequence). Trimming took off 0 bases at V and 2 bases at J, with 8 bases between the two ends. The CDR3 DNA is TGTGCCAGCAGCTTGGATACGGTAAACTATGGCTACACCTTC. Translating it yields CASSLDTVNYGYTF.

The sample holds one count of this clone. V and J are TRBV25-1 and TRBJ2-5; D not resolved. This CDR3 has 13 residues. Trimming left V 6 bases short and J 5 bases short, with 13 bases between. The germline V gene encodes CDR1 MGHDK and CDR2 SYGVNS. Here the CDR3 reads CASSWRSGETQYF. The CDR3 DNA is TGTGCCAGCAGCTGGAGATCCGGGGAGACCCAGTACTTC.

This chain uses TRBV7-9 with TRBJ1-2; the D is unclear. The germline gives CDR1 SEHNR, CDR2 FQNEAQ (reference sequence). This CDR3 is 14 amino acids long. The ends were cut back, 0 bases at V and 3 bases at J, with 8 bases in the middle. Written as DNA, the CDR3 is TGTGCCAGCAGCTTAGCTTACGGAGACTATGGCTACACCTTC. Protein product: CASSLAYGDYGYTF.

V is TRBV3-1 (or the pseudogene TRBV3-2) and J is TRBJ2-1; 11 nucleotides line up with TRBD2. Germline V gene lookup returns CDR1 LGHDT and CDR2 YNNKEL (reference sequence). V trimming: 4 bases; J trimming: 3 bases; junction bases outside the gene matches: 2. The CDR3 has 15 residues. The CDR3 DNA is TGTGCCAGCAGCCCCGGGACTAGCGGCTACAATGAGCAGTTCTTC. As protein: CASSPGTSGYNEQFF.

J is TRBJ1-3 and V is TRBV7-2; D unresolved. The ends were cut back, 8 bases at V and 0 bases at J, with 8 bases in the middle. The CDR3 loop spans 13 amino acids. CDR1 and CDR2 from the germline V gene are SGHTA and FQGNSA. In DNA, the CDR3 is TGTGCCAGCCAACCCGGCTCTGGAAACACCATATATTTT. Translation gives CASQPGSGNTIYF.

This clone has a handful of counts. The CDR3 DNA reads as TGTGCCAGCAGCACCCGGGACAGAACCCTCTACGAGCAGTACTTC. Encoded protein: CASSTRDRTLYEQYF. The chain carries TRBV5-4 and TRBJ2-7, with 7 bases lining up with TRBD1. Germline V gene data show CDR1 as SGHNT and CDR2 as YYREEE (reference sequence). The V segment lost 4 bases and the J segment 3 bases; nucleotides outside the gene matches: 10. The CDR3 has 15 amino acids.

This clone appeared a single time. This chain links TRBV5-1 with TRBJ2-5, with 8 bases that match TRBD2. The V segment lost 1 base and the J segment 4 bases; nucleotides outside the gene matches: 6. The CDR3 runs 15 residues. CDR1 SGHRS and CDR2 YFSETQ come from the germline V gene. CDR3 nucleotide sequence: TGCGCCAGCAGCTTGACCCCGGGGGGGCCAGAGACCCAGTACTTC. Protein: CASSLTPGGPETQYF.

The chain links TRBV10-3 to TRBJ1-1; the D is unclear. Germline V lookup: CDR1 ENHRY, CDR2 SYGVKD. Trimming cost V 6 bases and J 5 bases, with 7 bases left between them. The CDR3 runs 11 residues. The CDR3 protein is CAIRSGTEAFF. For the CDR3, the DNA is TGTGCCATCAGGTCCGGGACTGAAGCTTTCTTT.

This clone was recorded only once. The V gene is TRBV4-1, the J gene TRBJ1-5, with D perhaps TRBD1 (6 bases). V lost 3 bases and J lost 1, with 19 bases in between. In germline, CDR1 is MGHRA, CDR2 YSYEKL. CDR3 length: 18 amino acids. CDR3 coding DNA: TGCGCCAGCAGCCAGGCTTGGGGGCCCCAGGTCAGCAATCAGCCCCAGCATTTT. It codes for CASSQAWGPQVSNQPQHF.

The V and J genes are TRBV6-5 and TRBJ2-7; a possible D gene is TRBD1 (6 bases). There are 14 residues in the CDR3. V was shortened by 2 bases and J by 4 bases, with 12 bases between the two germline ends. Germline lookup yields CDR1 MNHEY and CDR2 SVGAGI. CDR3 loop: CASSYVVGAYEQYF. Written as DNA, the CDR3 is TGTGCCAGCAGTTACGTCGTGGGGGCATACGAGCAGTACTTC.

J is TRBJ2-7 and V is TRBV29-1, with 8 bases fitting TRBD2. The CDR3 is made up of 14 amino acids. V was pared by 4 bases and J by 3 bases, with 8 bases of the junction left unmatched. Germline V CDR1 and CDR2: SQVTM, ANQGSEA. The CDR3: CSVGGGGGIYEQYF. The CDR3 coding sequence is TGCAGCGTTGGTGGTGGCGGGGGGATCTACGAGCAGTACTTC.

The chain uses TRBV3-1 (or the pseudogene TRBV3-2) and TRBJ2-7; maybe TRBD1 (6 bases). Germline V gives CDR1 LGHDT, CDR2 YNNKEL (reference sequence). Trimming took off 4 bases at V and 4 bases at J, with 11 bases between the two ends. The CDR3 is made up of 13 amino acids. CDR3 sequence reads: CASSLGTPYEQYF. DNA for the CDR3: TGTGCCAGCAGCCTAGGGACACCATACGAGCAGTACTTC.

The rearrangement joins TRBV7-2 to TRBJ2-1, with D unresolved. Between the trimmed V and J ends, which lost 5 bases and 6 bases, there was a span of 5 bases. The CDR3 consists of 11 residues. Germline V gives CDR1 SGHTA, CDR2 FQGNSA. The CDR3 sequence: CASSNFNEQFF. Here the CDR3 DNA reads TGTGCCAGCAGCAACTTCAATGAGCAGTTCTTC.

This chain connects TRBV27 to TRBJ1-1, with 9 bases aligning to TRBD1. Trimming cost V 7 bases and J 6 bases; bases outside gene matches: 12. Germline CDR1 is MNHEY and CDR2 is SMNVEV (reference sequence). This CDR3 has 15 amino acids. The CDR3 sequence is CASIPDRGVFAEAFF. The CDR3 DNA follows: TGTGCCAGCATCCCAGACAGGGGGGTCTTTGCTGAAGCTTTCTTT.

The chain links TRBV27 to TRBJ2-3; tentative D call: TRBD1 (6 bases). V was cut by 5 bases and J by 0 bases, with 15 bases left in between. The CDR3 has 16 residues. CDR1 MNHEY and CDR2 SMNVEV come from the germline V gene (reference sequence). CDR3 coding DNA: TGTGCCAGCAGTAACGGGGACACTACTAGCACAGATACGCAGTATTTT. Its protein is CASSNGDTTSTDTQYF.

The chain employs TRBV30 and TRBJ2-4; tentative D call: TRBD2 (5 bases). The CDR3 length is 15 residues. Trimming cost V 2 bases and J 3 bases, with 14 bases left between them. Germline values: CDR1 GTSNPN, CDR2 SVGIG (reference sequence). The CDR3 loop is CAWSLPGNVKNIQYF. Written as DNA, the CDR3 is TGTGCCTGGAGTTTACCGGGGAACGTCAAAAACATTCAGTACTTC. The entire variable domain, with the rest obtained from reference TRBV30 and TRBJ2-4, is as follows: SQTIHQWPATLVQPVGSPLSLECTVEGTSNPNLYWYRQAAGRGLQLLFYSVGIGQISSEVPQNLSASRPQDRQFILSSKKLLLSDSGFYLCAWSLPGNVKNIQYFGAGTRLSVL.